This T cell receptor (beta chain) was recovered during a study of identical twins. Study-level findings and limits: Models underpredicted monozygotic twin sharing of out-of-frame TCR alpha.

In this sample, this clonotype turned up a few times. The antigen remains unidentified. Using its own MiXCR run on the 5' RACE reads, TCRdb lists one record per CDR3 protein. This sample has hundreds of thousands of distinct CDR3 sequences; roughly an eighth occur once, and the top ten carry about 1.5%. The CDR3 runs 16 residues. The germline CDR1 and CDR2 sequences are SQVTM and ANQGSEA. Trimming at V came to 5 bases and at J to 2 bases, leaving 9 bases not matched to a gene. Healthy Caucasian individuals made up all the donors. The same data also went into a second study, on yellow fever vaccine responses in identical twins. That work contributes: Convergence reportedly seemed to mark part of the twins' vaccine T cell response, with personalization marking the rest.

V usage is TRBV29-1 and J usage is TRBJ2-1; TRBD2 agrees at 10 bases. The sequence was collected from a woman under 30 in good health. The sequencing input was PBMCs. CDR3 DNA sequence: TGCAGCGTTTCGCGAGGGACTAGCGCCGCCTACAATGAGCAGTTCTTC. Amino acids: CSVSRGTSAAYNEQFF.